One and the same sample provided the 31 T cell receptor beta chains below, sequenced in a study of shared clonotypes between healthy human individuals. The data were produced by immunoSEQ multiplex PCR, yet TCRdb's version contains in-frame clones alone and is incomplete. The sample has roughly 1,500,000 clones; 98% are singletons. Sequencing was performed on naive CD4+ T cells sorted from blood. Subset denoted: CD45RA+ positively selected. Receptor source: a man younger than 40 in good health.

This chain uses TRBV7-2 with TRBJ1-1; D gene unclear. This CDR3 has 14 residues. Deletions cut 5 bases from V and 4 bases from J, with 14 bases between. CDR1 and CDR2 (germline): SGHTA, FQGNSA. CDR3 in amino acids: CASSPNRLATEAFF. The CDR3 region has the DNA TGTGCCAGCAGCCCGAATCGACTTGCCACTGAAGCTTTCTTT. The full variable domain, with the rest looked up from reference TRBV7-2 and TRBJ1-1, is GAGVSQSPSNKVTEKGKDVELRCDPISGHTALYWYRQSLGQGLEFLIYFQGNSAPDKSGLPSDRFSAERTGGSVSTLTIQRTQQEDSAVYLCASSPNRLATEAFFGQGTRLTVV.

The V call is TRBV18, the J call TRBJ2-1, with 9 bases lining up with TRBD1. Germline loops: CDR1 KGHSH, CDR2 LQKENI. The trim removed 3 bases at V and 9 bases at J, leaving 6 bases unmatched. The CDR3 is made up of 14 amino acids. For the CDR3, the DNA is TGTGCCAGCTCACCGGGACAGGGTTATAGTGAGCAGTTCTTC. It specifies CASSPGQGYSEQFF.

With regard to this clone: Other nucleotide sequences from this sample produce the same CDR3. V is TRBV5-1 and J is TRBJ1-5; 11 bases match TRBD1. CDR3 size: 14 residues. The germline gives CDR1 SGHRS, CDR2 YFSETQ. V trimming: 0 bases; J trimming: 7 bases; junction bases outside the gene matches: 0. CDR3 sequence reads: CASSLGTGGQPQHF. CDR3 DNA: TGCGCCAGCAGCTTGGGGACAGGGGGCCAGCCCCAGCATTTT.

For the CDR3, the DNA is TGTGCCAGTAGGACTCGGGACTTAGATGGCTACACCTTC. It yields the protein CASRTRDLDGYTF. The chain employs TRBV19 and TRBJ1-2; a weak D match, TRBD1 (5 bases). This CDR3 is 13 amino acids long. In germline, CDR1 is LNHDA, CDR2 SQIVND (reference sequence). V lost 6 bases to trimming and J lost 6 bases, with 14 bases between them.

The genes are TRBV15 and TRBJ1-5; D is undetermined. Germline V gene sequence: CDR1 LNHNV, CDR2 YYDKDF (reference sequence). The length of the CDR3 is 15 residues. Trimming took 3 bases from V and 2 from J, leaving 11 bases between them. Here the CDR3 reads CATSSFSAGNQPQHF. DNA for the CDR3: TGTGCCACCAGCAGTTTTTCGGCGGGCAATCAGCCCCAGCATTTT.

The chain links TRBV18 to TRBJ2-2, with TRBD1 matching 9 bases. Germline assignment: CDR1 KGHSH and CDR2 LQKENI. V lost 2 bases and J lost 2; bases outside the gene matches: 3. The CDR3 covers 16 residues. The CDR3 reads CASSPGTGSNTGELFF. The CDR3 DNA reads as TGTGCCAGCTCACCAGGGACAGGGTCAAACACCGGGGAGCTGTTTTTT. The full variable domain, completed using reference TRBV18 and TRBJ2-2, is NAGVMQNPRHLVRRRGQEARLRCSPMKGHSHVYWYRQLPEEGLKFMVYLQKENIIDESGMPKERFSAEFPKEGPSILRIQQVVRGDSAAYFCASSPGTGSNTGELFFGEGSRLTVL.

V gene TRBV19 combines with J gene TRBJ2-1; tentative D call: TRBD1 (6 bases). Trimming left V 7 bases short and J 5 bases short, with 18 bases between. There are 15 residues in the CDR3. CDR1 is LNHDA, CDR2 SQIVND, per germline (reference sequence). In nucleotides, the CDR3 is TGTGCCAGTACCATCGGACAGAGTTTTAACAATGAGCAGTTCTTC. Residues: CASTIGQSFNNEQFF.

The genes are TRBV14 and TRBJ2-3, with D unclear. The CDR3 is 13 residues long. CDR1 SGHDN and CDR2 FVKESK come from the germline V gene. The V end lost 3 bases, the J end lost 9 bases, and 13 bases lay between the germline ends. The CDR3 is CASSQDQLGTQYF. The CDR3, as DNA: TGTGCCAGCAGCCAGGACCAGTTGGGCACGCAGTATTTT.

CDR3 loop: CASNLGPYEQYF. CDR3 DNA sequence: TGTGCCAGCAACCTCGGGCCCTACGAGCAGTACTTC. V and J are TRBV28 and TRBJ2-7; D gene ambiguous. The germline gives CDR1 MDHEN, CDR2 SYDVKM. This CDR3 comprises 12 residues. V shed 7 bases and J shed 2 bases, with 9 bases lying between them.

The V gene is TRBV9, the J gene TRBJ2-1; D remains ambiguous. CDR3 length: 14 amino acids. V shed 1 base and J shed 6 bases, with 11 bases lying between them. Germline CDR1 is SGDLS and CDR2 is YYNGEE. The CDR3 here is CASSVSHVGNEQFF. For the CDR3, the DNA is TGTGCCAGCAGCGTAAGTCATGTCGGCAATGAGCAGTTCTTC. Drawing the rest from reference TRBV9 and TRBJ2-1, the complete variable domain is DSGVTQTPKHLITATGQRVTLRCSPRSGDLSVYWYQQSLDQGLQFLIQYYNGEERAKGNILERFSAQQFPDLHSELNLSSLELGDSALYFCASSVSHVGNEQFFGPGTRLTVL.

V gene TRBV25-1 combines with J gene TRBJ2-7; 9 positions agree with TRBD2. The CDR3 is 14 residues long. V lost 10 bases and J lost 2; bases outside the gene matches: 9. Germline CDR1 is MGHDK and CDR2 is SYGVNS. CDR3 bases: TGTGCCACAGCGTTAGCGGGAGCCACCTACGAGCAGTACTTC. Its protein is CATALAGATYEQYF.

The chain has TRBV6-5 and TRBJ2-7; tentatively, D is TRBD1 or TRBD2 (5 bases each). The CDR3 consists of 15 residues. V was clipped by 6 bases and J by 0 bases, with 15 bases between them. Germline V lookup: CDR1 MNHEY, CDR2 SVGAGI. CDR3 sequence: CASSRGPGSSYEQYF. The CDR3 region has the DNA TGTGCCAGCAGCCGCGGACCAGGGAGCTCCTACGAGCAGTACTTC.

V usage is TRBV10-1 and J usage is TRBJ2-5, with D unresolved. V gave up 4 bases and J gave up 2 bases, with 8 bases separating them. Germline assignment: CDR1 WNHNN and CDR2 SYGVQD (reference sequence). This CDR3 contains 13 residues. The CDR3 bases are TGCGCCAGCAGTGTTACGCTGCAAGAGACCCAGTACTTC. Translating gives CASSVTLQETQYF.

The chain combines TRBV7-8 with TRBJ2-7; D gene uncertain. Germline V gene data show CDR1 as SGHVS and CDR2 as FQNEAQ. V lost 7 bases to trimming and J lost 4 bases, with 20 bases between them. CDR3 size: 15 residues. CDR3 protein: CASTVEEIAYYEQYF. DNA of the CDR3: TGTGCCAGCACCGTAGAGGAAATAGCTTATTACGAGCAGTACTTC.

The chain is built from TRBV27 and TRBJ1-1; D remains ambiguous. This CDR3 region has 13 residues. Germline loops: CDR1 MNHEY, CDR2 SMNVEV (reference sequence). Trimming cost V 2 bases and J 6 bases, with 10 bases left between them. CDR3 coding DNA: TGTGCCAGCAGTTTAGTACGGAGGGCTGAAGCTTTCTTT. Its translation is CASSLVRRAEAFF.

The chain employs TRBV29-1 and TRBJ2-2, with TRBD2 matching over 13 bases. V lost 0 bases, J lost 5 bases, and 3 bases stayed unmatched. CDR3 length: 16 amino acids. CDR1 and CDR2 from the germline V gene are SQVTM and ANQGSEA. DNA for the CDR3: TGCAGCGTTGAAGATTCGGGACTAGCGGGAACCGGGGAGCTGTTTTTT. Translating it yields CSVEDSGLAGTGELFF.

The chain is built from TRBV4-1 and TRBJ1-2; D possibly corresponds to TRBD1 (5 bases). The V end lost 1 base, the J end lost 5 bases, and 8 bases lay between the germline ends. Looked up from germline, CDR1 is MGHRA and CDR2 is YSYEKL. The CDR3 loop spans 13 amino acids. The CDR3 protein is CASSQVGTYGYTF. CDR3 in DNA: TGCGCCAGCAGCCAAGTGGGGACTTATGGCTACACCTTC.

The chain recombines TRBV13 with TRBJ2-1; D is unresolved. Germline CDR1 is PRHDT and CDR2 is FYEKMQ (reference sequence). The germline V and J ends were trimmed by 4 bases and 10 bases, with 14 bases remaining between them. This CDR3 spans 13 amino acids. CDR3 region: CASSSRSPREQFF. The CDR3, as DNA: TGTGCCAGCAGCTCCAGGTCCCCAAGGGAGCAGTTCTTC.

This chain uses TRBV10-3 with TRBJ1-1; TRBD1 aligns across 9 bases. The CDR3 is made up of 14 amino acids. The J segment lost 2 bases and the V segment lost 6 bases, leaving 4 bases of the junction unmatched. The germline V gene has CDR1 ENHRY and CDR2 SYGVKD. Here the CDR3 DNA reads TGTGCCATCAGGGTGGACAGGGGCAACACTGAAGCTTTCTTT. It codes for CAIRVDRGNTEAFF.

The chain recombines TRBV9 with TRBJ2-1; 11 nucleotides match TRBD2. CDR1 is SGDLS and CDR2 is YYNGEE in the germline V gene. Unmatched junction bases numbered 5, after V lost 4 bases and J lost 5 bases. The CDR3 consists of 15 residues. In DNA form, the CDR3 reads TGTGCCAGCAGCAAGACTAGCGGGACCCACAATGAGCAGTTCTTC. This codes for CASSKTSGTHNEQFF.

Concerning this clone: Other nucleotide sequences in the sample specify the same CDR3. This chain connects TRBV5-1 to TRBJ2-2; TRBD1 matches 7 bases. The trim removed 0 bases at V and 4 bases at J, leaving 3 bases unmatched. The CDR3 is 15 residues long. From germline, CDR1 is SGHRS and CDR2 YFSETQ. The CDR3: CASSLGTGGTGELFF. Written as DNA, the CDR3 is TGCGCCAGCAGCTTGGGGACAGGAGGCACCGGGGAGCTGTTTTTT.

The V and J genes are TRBV9 and TRBJ2-1; 8 bases fit TRBD1. V lost 0 bases, J lost 8 bases, and 10 bases stayed unmatched. This CDR3 has 16 residues. The germline gives CDR1 SGDLS, CDR2 YYNGEE. The CDR3 nucleotides read TGTGCCAGCAGCGTAGGTGGGGCAGGGGGCAACTATGAGCAGTTCTTC. Translated, it gives CASSVGGAGGNYEQFF.

The rearrangement links TRBV5-1 to TRBJ2-1; 9 positions match TRBD1. V gave up 0 bases and J gave up 6 bases; unmatched junction bases: 4. The CDR3 has 15 amino acids. Looked up from germline, CDR1 is SGHRS and CDR2 is YFSETQ. CDR3 nucleotide sequence: TGCGCCAGCAGCTTGGGGGACAGGGACTCCAATGAGCAGTTCTTC. The encoded protein is CASSLGDRDSNEQFF.

The chain uses TRBV30 and TRBJ2-5; 10 bases agree with TRBD2. Looked up from germline, CDR1 is GTSNPN and CDR2 is SVGIG (reference sequence). The CDR3 runs 16 residues. With 5 bases clipped from V and 5 bases from J, the junction kept 14 bases outside the gene matches. CDR3 sequence reads: CAWHRTSGAYGETQYF. The DNA of the CDR3 is TGTGCCTGGCATAGGACTAGCGGAGCCTACGGGGAGACCCAGTACTTC.

The chain couples TRBV29-1 to TRBJ2-1; 8 bases fit TRBD2. J was trimmed by 5 bases and V by 0 bases; bases with no gene match: 9. Germline CDR1 is SQVTM and CDR2 is ANQGSEA. This CDR3 region has 16 residues. The CDR3 loop reads CSVEESGSPINNEQFF. CDR3 DNA: TGCAGCGTTGAAGAGAGCGGGAGTCCAATAAACAATGAGCAGTTCTTC.

This clone was seen once. Here the CDR3 reads CASSLGLAGWSGANVLTF. The CDR3 coding sequence is TGCGCCAGCAGCTTGGGACTAGCGGGATGGTCAGGGGCCAACGTCCTGACTTTC. The genes are TRBV5-1 and TRBJ2-6; 11 bases fit TRBD2. From germline, CDR1 is SGHRS and CDR2 YFSETQ. The CDR3 extends over 18 amino acids. V gave up 0 bases and J gave up 4 bases; unmatched junction bases: 6.

Worth noting for this clone: The same CDR3 can be traced to other DNA sequences in this sample. The V and J genes are TRBV15 and TRBJ2-3, with TRBD2 as a possible D gene (6 bases). The germline CDR1 and CDR2 sequences are LNHNV and YYDKDF (reference sequence). The CDR3 contains 14 residues. The V end lost 0 bases, the J end lost 3 bases, and 7 bases lay between the germline ends. In nucleotides, the CDR3 is TGTGCCACCAGCAGAGATCGGGGGACAGATACGCAGTATTTT. Encoded protein: CATSRDRGTDTQYF.

The chain has TRBV30 and TRBJ2-2; TRBD1 matches 7 bases. CDR3 size: 14 residues. The germline V gene encodes CDR1 GTSNPN and CDR2 SVGIG (reference sequence). Trimming at V came to 5 bases and at J to 4 bases, leaving 7 bases not matched to a gene. CDR3 residues: CAWVGQVGTGELFF. In DNA form, the CDR3 reads TGTGCCTGGGTAGGACAGGTGGGCACCGGGGAGCTGTTTTTT.

This chain joins TRBV5-1 and TRBJ2-2; TRBD1 might be the D (6 bases). With 5 bases removed from V and 2 bases from J, the gap between germline ends came to 13 bases. The V gene's germline CDR1 is SGHRS and CDR2 YFSETQ. The CDR3 has 15 residues. CDR3 in DNA: TGCGCCAGCAGGTCCGGACAGACCAACACCGGGGAGCTGTTTTTT. Encoded protein: CASRSGQTNTGELFF.

J is TRBJ2-7 and V is TRBV28; D remains unclear. Germline assignment: CDR1 MDHEN and CDR2 SYDVKM. V lost 6 bases and J lost 0, with 9 bases in between. The CDR3 is 13 amino acids. For the CDR3, the DNA is TGTGCCAGCAGGAGGCCCCTCTCCTACGAGCAGTACTTC. Its protein product is CASRRPLSYEQYF.

This chain links TRBV19 with TRBJ1-5, with 7 positions matching TRBD1. This CDR3 is built from 16 residues. J was trimmed by 2 bases and V by 6 bases; bases with no gene match: 10. CDR1 is LNHDA and CDR2 is SQIVND in the germline V gene (reference sequence). CDR3 DNA sequence: TGTGCCAGTAGCCCACAGGGGAGAAGCGGCAATCAGCCCCAGCATTTT. This codes for CASSPQGRSGNQPQHF. Filled out from reference TRBV19 and TRBJ1-5, the complete variable domain reads DGGITQSPKYLFRKEGQNVTLSCEQNLNHDAMYWYRQDPGQGLRLIYYSQIVNDFQKGDIAEGYSVSREKKESFPLTVTSAQKNPTAFYLCASSPQGRSGNQPQHFGDGTRLSIL.